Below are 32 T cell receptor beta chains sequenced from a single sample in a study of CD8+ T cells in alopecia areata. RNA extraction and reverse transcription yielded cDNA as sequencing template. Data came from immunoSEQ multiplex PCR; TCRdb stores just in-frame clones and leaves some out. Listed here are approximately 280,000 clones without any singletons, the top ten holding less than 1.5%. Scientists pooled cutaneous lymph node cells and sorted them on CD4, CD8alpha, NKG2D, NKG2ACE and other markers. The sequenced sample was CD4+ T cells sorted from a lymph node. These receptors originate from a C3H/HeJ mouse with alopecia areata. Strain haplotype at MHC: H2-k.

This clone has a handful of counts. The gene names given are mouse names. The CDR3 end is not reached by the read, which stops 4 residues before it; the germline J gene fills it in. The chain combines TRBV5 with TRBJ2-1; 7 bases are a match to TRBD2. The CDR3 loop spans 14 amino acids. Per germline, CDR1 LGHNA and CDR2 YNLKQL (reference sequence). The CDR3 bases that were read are TGTGCCAGCAGGCCCCGACTGGGAGGGGCT. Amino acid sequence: CASRPRLGGA. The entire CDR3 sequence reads CASRPRLGGAEQFF.

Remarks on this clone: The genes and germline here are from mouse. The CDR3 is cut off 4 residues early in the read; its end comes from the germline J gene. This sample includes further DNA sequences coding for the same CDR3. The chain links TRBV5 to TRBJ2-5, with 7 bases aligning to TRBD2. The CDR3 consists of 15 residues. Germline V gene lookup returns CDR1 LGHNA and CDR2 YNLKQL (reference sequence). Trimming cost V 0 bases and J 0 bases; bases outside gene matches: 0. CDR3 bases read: TGTGCCAGCAGCCAAGAACTGGGGAACCAAGAC. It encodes CASSQELGNQD. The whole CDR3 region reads CASSQELGNQDTQYF.

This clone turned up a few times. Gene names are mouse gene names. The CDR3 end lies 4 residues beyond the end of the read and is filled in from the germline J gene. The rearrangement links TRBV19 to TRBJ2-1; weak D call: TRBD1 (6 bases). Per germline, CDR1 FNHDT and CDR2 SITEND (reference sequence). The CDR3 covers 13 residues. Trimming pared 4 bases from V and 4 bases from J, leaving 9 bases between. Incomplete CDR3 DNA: TGTGCCAGCAGTCCGGACAGATATGCT. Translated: CASSPDRYA. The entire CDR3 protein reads CASSPDRYAEQFF.

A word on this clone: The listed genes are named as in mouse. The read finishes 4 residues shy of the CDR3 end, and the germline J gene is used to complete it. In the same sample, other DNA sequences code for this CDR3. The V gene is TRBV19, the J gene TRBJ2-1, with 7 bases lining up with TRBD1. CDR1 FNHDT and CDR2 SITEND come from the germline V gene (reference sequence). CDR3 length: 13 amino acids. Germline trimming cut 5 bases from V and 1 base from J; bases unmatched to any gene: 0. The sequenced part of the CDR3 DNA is TGTGCCAGCAGGGACAGGAACTATGCT. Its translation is CASRDRNYA. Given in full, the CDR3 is CASRDRNYAEQFF.

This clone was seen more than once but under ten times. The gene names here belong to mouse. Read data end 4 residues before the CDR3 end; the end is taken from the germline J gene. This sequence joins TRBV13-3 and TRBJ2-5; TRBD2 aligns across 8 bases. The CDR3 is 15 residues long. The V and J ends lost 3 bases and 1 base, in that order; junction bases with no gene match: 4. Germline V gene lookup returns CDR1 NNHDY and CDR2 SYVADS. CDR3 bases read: TGTGCCAGCAGTGGGGGGGGGCGCGACCAAGAC. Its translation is CASSGGGRDQD. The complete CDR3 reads CASSGGGRDQDTQYF.

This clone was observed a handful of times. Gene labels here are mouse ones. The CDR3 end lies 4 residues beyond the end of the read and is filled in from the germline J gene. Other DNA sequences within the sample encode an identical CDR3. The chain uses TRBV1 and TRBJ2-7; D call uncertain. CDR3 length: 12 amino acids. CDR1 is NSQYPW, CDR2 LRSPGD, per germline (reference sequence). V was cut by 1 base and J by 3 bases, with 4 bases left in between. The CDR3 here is CTCSAADYEQYF. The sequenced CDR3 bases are TGCACCTGCAGTGCAGCAGACTAT.

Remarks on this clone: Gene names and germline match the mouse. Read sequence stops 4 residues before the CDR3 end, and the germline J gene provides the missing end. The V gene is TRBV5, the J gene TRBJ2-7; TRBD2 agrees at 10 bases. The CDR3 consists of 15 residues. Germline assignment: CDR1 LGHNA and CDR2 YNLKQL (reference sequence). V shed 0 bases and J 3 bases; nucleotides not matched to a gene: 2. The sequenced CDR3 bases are TGTGCCAGCAGCCAAGAAGGGACTGGGGTCTAT. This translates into CASSQEGTGVY. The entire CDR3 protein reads CASSQEGTGVYEQYF.

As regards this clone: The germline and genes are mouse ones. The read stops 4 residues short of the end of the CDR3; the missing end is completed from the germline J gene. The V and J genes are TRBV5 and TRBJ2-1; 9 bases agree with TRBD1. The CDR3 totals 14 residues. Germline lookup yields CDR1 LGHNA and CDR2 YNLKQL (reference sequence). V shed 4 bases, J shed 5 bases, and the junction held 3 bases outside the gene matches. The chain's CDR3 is CASSLRDRDAEQFF. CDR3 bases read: TGTGCCAGCAGCCTCCGGGACAGGGATGCT.

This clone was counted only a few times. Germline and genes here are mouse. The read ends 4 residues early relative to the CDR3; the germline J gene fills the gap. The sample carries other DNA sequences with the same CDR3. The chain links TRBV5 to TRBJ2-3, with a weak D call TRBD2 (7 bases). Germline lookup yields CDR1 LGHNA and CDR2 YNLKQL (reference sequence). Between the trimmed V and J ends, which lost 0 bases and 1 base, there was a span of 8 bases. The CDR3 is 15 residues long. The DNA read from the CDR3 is TGTGCCAGCAGCCAAGAAGGGGGGGGTGCAGAA. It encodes CASSQEGGGAE. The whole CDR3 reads CASSQEGGGAETLYF.

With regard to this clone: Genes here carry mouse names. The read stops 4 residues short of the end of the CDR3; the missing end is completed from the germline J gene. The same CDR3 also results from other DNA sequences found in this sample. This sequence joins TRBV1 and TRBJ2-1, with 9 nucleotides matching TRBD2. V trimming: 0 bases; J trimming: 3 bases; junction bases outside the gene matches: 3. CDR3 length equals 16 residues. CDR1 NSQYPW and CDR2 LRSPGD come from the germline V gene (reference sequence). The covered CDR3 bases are TGCACCTGCAGTGCAGATATCTGGGGGGGCTATGCT. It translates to CTCSADIWGGYA. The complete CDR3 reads CTCSADIWGGYAEQFF.

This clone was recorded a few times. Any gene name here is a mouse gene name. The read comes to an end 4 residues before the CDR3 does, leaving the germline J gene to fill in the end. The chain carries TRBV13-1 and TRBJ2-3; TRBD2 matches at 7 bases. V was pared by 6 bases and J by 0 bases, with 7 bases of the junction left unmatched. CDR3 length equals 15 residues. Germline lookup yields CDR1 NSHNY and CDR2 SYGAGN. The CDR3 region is CASKRLGASAETLYF. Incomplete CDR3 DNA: TGTGCCAGCAAAAGACTGGGAGCTAGTGCAGAA.

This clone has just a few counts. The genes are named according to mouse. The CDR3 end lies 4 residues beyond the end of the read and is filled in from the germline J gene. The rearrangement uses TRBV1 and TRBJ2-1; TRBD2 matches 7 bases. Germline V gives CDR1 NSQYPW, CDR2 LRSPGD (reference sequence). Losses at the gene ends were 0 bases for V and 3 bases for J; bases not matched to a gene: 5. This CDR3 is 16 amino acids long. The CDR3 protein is CTCSADQTGTYAEQFF. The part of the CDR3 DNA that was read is TGCACCTGCAGTGCAGATCAGACTGGGACCTATGCT.

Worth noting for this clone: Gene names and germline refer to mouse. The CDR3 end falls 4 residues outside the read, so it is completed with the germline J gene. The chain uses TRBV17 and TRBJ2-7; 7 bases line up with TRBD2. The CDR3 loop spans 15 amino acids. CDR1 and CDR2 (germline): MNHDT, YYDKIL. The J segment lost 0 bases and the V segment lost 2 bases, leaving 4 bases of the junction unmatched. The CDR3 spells CASSRNGGSSYEQYF. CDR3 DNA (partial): TGTGCTAGCAGTAGAAATGGGGGGAGCTCCTAT.

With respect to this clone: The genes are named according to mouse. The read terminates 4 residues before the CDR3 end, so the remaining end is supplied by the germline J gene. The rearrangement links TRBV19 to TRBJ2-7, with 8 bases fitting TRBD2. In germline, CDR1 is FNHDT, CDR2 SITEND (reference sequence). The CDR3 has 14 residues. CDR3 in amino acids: CASSIGLGEDEQYF. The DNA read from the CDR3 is TGTGCCAGCAGTATCGGACTGGGAGAGGAT.

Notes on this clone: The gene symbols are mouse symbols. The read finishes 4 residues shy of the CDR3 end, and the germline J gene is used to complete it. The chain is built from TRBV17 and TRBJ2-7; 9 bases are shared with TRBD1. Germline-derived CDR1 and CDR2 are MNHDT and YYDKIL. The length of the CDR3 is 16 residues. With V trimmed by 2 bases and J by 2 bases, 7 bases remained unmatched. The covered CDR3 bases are TGTGCTAGCAGTAGATCCCCCGGGACAGGGCCCTAT. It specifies CASSRSPGTGPY. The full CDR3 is CASSRSPGTGPYEQYF.

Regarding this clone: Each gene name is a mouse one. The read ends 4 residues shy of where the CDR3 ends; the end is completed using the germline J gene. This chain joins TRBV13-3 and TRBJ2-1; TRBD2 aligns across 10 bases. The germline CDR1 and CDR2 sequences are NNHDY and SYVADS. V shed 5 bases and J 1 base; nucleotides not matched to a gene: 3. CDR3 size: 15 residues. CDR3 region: CASRADWGNYAEQFF. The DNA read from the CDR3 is TGTGCCAGCAGGGCGGACTGGGGGAACTATGCT.

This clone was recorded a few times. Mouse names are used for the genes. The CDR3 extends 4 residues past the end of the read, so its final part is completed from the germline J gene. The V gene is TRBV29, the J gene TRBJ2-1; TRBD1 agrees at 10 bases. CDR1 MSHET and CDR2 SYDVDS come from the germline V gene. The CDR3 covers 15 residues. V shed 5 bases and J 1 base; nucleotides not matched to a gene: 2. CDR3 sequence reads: CASSTGQGNYAEQFF. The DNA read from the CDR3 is TGTGCTAGCAGTACGGGACAGGGGAACTATGCT.

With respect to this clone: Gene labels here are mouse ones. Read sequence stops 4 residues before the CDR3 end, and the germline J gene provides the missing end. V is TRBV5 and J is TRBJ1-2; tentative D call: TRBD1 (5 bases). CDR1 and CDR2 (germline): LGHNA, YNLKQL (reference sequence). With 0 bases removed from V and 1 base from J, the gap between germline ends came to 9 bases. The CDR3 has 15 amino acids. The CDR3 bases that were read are TGTGCCAGCAGCCAAGATTCGGGGGGAAACTCC. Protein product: CASSQDSGGNS. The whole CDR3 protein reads CASSQDSGGNSDYTF.

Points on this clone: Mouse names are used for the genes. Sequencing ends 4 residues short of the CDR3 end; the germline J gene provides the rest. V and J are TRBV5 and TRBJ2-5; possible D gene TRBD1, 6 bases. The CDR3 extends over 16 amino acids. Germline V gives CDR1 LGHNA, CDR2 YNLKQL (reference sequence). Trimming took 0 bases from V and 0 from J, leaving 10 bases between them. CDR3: CASSQDTGLNQDTQYF. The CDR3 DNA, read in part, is TGTGCCAGCAGCCAAGATACAGGGCTTAACCAAGAC.

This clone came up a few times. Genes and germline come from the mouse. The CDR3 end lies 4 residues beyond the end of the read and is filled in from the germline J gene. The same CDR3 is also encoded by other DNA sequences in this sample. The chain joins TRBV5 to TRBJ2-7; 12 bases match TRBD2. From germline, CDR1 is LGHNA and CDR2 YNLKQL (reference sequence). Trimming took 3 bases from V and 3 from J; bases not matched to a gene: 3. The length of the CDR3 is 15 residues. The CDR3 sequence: CASSQGLGGRYEQYF. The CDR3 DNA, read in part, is TGTGCCAGCAGCCAGGGACTGGGGGGCCGCTAT.

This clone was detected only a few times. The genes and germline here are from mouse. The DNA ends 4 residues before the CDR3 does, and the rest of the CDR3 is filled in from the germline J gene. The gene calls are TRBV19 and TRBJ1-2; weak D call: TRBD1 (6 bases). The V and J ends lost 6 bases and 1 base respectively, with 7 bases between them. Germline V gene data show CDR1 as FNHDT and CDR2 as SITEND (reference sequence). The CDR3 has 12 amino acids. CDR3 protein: CASKGQNSDYTF. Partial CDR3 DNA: TGTGCCAGCAAGGGACAAAACTCC.

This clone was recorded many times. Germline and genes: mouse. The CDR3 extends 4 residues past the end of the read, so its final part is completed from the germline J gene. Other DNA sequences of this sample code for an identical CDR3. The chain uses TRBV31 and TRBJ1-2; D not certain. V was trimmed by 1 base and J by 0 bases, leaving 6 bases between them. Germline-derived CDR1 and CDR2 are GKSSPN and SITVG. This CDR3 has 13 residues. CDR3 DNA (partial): TGTGCCTGGAGTCCAACAGCAAACTCC. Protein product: CAWSPTANS. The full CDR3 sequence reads CAWSPTANSDYTF.

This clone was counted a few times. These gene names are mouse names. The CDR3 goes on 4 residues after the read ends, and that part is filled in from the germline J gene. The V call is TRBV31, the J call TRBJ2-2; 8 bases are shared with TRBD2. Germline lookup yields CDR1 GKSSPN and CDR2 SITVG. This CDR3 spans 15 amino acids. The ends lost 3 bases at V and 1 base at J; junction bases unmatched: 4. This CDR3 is CAWRYWGINTGQLYF. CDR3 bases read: TGTGCCTGGAGATACTGGGGGATAAACACCGGG.

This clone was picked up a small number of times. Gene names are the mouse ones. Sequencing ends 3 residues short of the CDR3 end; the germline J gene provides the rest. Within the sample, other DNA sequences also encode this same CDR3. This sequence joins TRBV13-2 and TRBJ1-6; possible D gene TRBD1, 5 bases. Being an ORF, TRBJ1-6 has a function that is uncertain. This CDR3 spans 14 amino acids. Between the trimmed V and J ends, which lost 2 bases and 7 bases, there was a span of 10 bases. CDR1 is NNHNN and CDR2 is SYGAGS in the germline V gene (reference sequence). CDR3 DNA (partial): TGTGCCAGCGGTGAATGGGGGGGGAATTCGCCC. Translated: CASGEWGGNSP. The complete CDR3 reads CASGEWGGNSPLYF.

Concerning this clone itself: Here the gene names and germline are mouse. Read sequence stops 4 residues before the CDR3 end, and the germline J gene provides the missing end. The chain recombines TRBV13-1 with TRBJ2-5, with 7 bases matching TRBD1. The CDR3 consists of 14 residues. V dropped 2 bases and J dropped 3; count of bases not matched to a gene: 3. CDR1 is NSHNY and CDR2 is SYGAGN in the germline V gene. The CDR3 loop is CASSESRGQDTQYF. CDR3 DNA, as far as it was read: TGTGCCAGCAGTGAGAGCAGGGGGCAAGAC.

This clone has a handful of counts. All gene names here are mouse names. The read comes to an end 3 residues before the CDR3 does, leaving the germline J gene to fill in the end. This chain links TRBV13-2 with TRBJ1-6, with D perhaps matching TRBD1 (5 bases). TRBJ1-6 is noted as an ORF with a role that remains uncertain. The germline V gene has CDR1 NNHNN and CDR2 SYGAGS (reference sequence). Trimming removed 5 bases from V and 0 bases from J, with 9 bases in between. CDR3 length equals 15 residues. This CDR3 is CASGQGDSYNSPLYF. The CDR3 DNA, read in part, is TGTGCCAGCGGGCAGGGAGATTCCTATAATTCGCCC.

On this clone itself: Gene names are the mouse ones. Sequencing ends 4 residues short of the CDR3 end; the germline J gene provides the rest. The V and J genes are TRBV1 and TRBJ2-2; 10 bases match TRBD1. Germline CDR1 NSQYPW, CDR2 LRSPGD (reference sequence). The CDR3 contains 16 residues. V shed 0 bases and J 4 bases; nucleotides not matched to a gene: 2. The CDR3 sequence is CTCSAEWTGGTGQLYF. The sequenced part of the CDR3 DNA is TGCACCTGCAGTGCAGAATGGACAGGGGGCACCGGG. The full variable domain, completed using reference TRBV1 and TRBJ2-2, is VTLLEQNPRWRLVPRGQAVNLRCILKNSQYPWMSWYQQDLQKQLQWLFTLRSPGDKEVKSLPGADYLATRVTDTELRLQVANMSQGRTLYCTCSAEWTGGTGQLYFGEGSKLTVL.

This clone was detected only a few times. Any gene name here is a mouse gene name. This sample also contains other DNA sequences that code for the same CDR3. The covered CDR3 bases are TGTGCCAGCAGTCCCCGACAAGACCAAGAC. Translating it yields CASSPRQDQD. The full CDR3 protein is CASSPRQDQDTQYF. The rearrangement uses TRBV19 and TRBJ2-5; D gene uncertain. The CDR3 end lies 4 residues beyond the end of the read and is filled in from the germline J gene. This CDR3 spans 14 amino acids. Germline V gene sequence: CDR1 FNHDT, CDR2 SITEND (reference sequence). V lost 4 bases and J 1 base, leaving 10 bases between the germline ends.

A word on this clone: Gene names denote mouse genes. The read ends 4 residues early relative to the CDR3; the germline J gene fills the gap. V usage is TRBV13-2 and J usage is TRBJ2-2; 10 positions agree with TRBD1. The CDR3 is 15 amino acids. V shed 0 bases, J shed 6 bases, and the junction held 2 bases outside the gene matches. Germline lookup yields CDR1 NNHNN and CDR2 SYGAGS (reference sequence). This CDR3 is CASGDGGQGAGQLYF. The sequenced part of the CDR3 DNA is TGTGCCAGCGGTGATGGAGGACAGGGGGCCGGG.

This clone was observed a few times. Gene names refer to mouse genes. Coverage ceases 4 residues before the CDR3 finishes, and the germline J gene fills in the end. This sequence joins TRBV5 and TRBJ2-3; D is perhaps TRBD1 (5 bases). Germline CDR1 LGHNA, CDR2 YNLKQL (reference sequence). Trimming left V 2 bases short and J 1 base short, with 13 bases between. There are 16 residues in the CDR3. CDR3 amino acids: CASSQSQDPGAETLYF. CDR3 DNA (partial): TGTGCCAGCAGCCAATCACAGGACCCGGGTGCAGAA.

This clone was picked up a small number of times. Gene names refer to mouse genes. Incomplete CDR3 DNA: TGTGCCAGCAGTGGTCGGCCAGGGGATGCT. Residues: CASSGRPGDA. In full, the CDR3 reads CASSGRPGDAEQFF. The chain joins TRBV13-1 to TRBJ2-1; possible D gene TRBD1, 6 bases. The read comes to an end 4 residues before the CDR3 does, leaving the germline J gene to fill in the end. CDR1 and CDR2 (germline): NSHNY, SYGAGN. V lost 3 bases and J 5 bases, leaving 12 bases between the germline ends. The CDR3 contains 14 residues.

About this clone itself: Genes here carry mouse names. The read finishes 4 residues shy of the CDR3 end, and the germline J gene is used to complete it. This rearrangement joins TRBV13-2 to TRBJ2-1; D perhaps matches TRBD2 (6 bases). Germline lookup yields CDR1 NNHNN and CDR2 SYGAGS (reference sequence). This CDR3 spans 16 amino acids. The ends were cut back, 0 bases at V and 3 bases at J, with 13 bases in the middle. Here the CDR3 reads CASGDVGMGVYAEQFF. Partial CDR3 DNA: TGTGCCAGCGGTGATGTGGGGATGGGGGTCTATGCT.